The next 9 T cell receptor beta chains were all read from a single sample in a study of PD-L1 blockade in urothelial cancer. Sequencing used immunoSEQ multiplex PCR; TCRdb keeps in-frame clones, though not all of them. The table has tens of thousands of clones, approximately 86% seen once. The sequencing here drew on PBMCs, taken around atezolizumab (anti-PD-L1) treatment. The source is a man aged 50 to 59 with urothelial cancer.

The genes are TRBV7-3 and TRBJ1-6, with TRBD1 identical over 7 bases. The trim removed 8 bases at V and 4 bases at J, leaving 11 bases unmatched. Per germline, CDR1 SGHTA and CDR2 FQGTGA. The CDR3 sequence is 16 residues long. CDR3 protein: CASGQKTGNYNSPLHF. Here the CDR3 DNA reads TGTGCCAGCGGCCAAAAGACAGGGAATTATAATTCACCCCTCCACTTT.

The chain combines TRBV5-1 with TRBJ1-6, with 10 bases lining up with TRBD1. Unmatched junction bases numbered 5, after V lost 2 bases and J lost 9 bases. Germline V gives CDR1 SGHRS, CDR2 YFSETQ. This CDR3 spans 15 amino acids. CDR3 bases: TGCGCCAGCAGCTTTGGGCGGGACAGGGGTTCACCCCTCCACTTT. Protein sequence: CASSFGRDRGSPLHF.

J is TRBJ2-5 and V is TRBV5-1; possible D gene TRBD1, 7 bases. The CDR3 contains 13 residues. Looked up from germline, CDR1 is SGHRS and CDR2 is YFSETQ. The ends were cut back, 4 bases at V and 9 bases at J, with 16 bases in the middle. DNA of the CDR3: TGCGCCAGCAGCGTGACAGGGTGGGAGGCCCAGTACTTC. This gives the protein CASSVTGWEAQYF.

This chain links TRBV29-1 with TRBJ2-7, with a possible D match to TRBD2 (6 bases). The V gene's germline CDR1 is SQVTM and CDR2 ANQGSEA. The CDR3 is 14 residues long. V lost 4 bases and J 2 bases, leaving 15 bases between the germline ends. As DNA, the CDR3 is TGCAGCGTTGCGTTCGAGCTAGCGACCTACGAGCAGTACTTC. It encodes CSVAFELATYEQYF.

The chain carries TRBV4-1 and TRBJ1-2; D not certain. The germline V gene encodes CDR1 MGHRA and CDR2 YSYEKL. Trimming took 0 bases from V and 8 from J, leaving 22 bases between them. CDR3 length: 17 residues. CDR3 in amino acids: CASSQDNSAALSGGYTF. The CDR3 DNA follows: TGCGCCAGCAGCCAAGATAATTCGGCGGCCCTCAGTGGAGGCTACACCTTC.

The chain combines TRBV5-1 with TRBJ2-1; TRBD2 aligns across 7 bases. V was clipped by 0 bases and J by 4 bases; unmatched bases: 4. Germline V gives CDR1 SGHRS, CDR2 YFSETQ. The CDR3 loop spans 15 amino acids. The CDR3 sequence: CASSLGGREYNEQFF. The CDR3 DNA reads TGCGCCAGCAGCTTGGGAGGGAGGGAATACAATGAGCAGTTCTTC.

This clone was counted once. This sequence joins TRBV5-6 and TRBJ2-1, with TRBD2 matching 7 bases. With V trimmed by 1 base and J by 4 bases, 5 bases remained unmatched. The CDR3 covers 15 residues. The germline V gene encodes CDR1 SGHDT and CDR2 YYEEEE. CDR3 in DNA: TGTGCCAGCAGCTTGCCGTCTAGCGGATACAATGAGCAGTTCTTC. This codes for CASSLPSSGYNEQFF.

The chain employs TRBV7-6 and TRBJ2-5; 9 bases map to TRBD2. V trimming: 4 bases; J trimming: 4 bases; junction bases outside the gene matches: 7. CDR1 is SGHVS, CDR2 FNYEAQ, per germline. The CDR3 totals 15 residues. The CDR3 reads CASSSRGGALETQYF. Written as DNA, the CDR3 is TGTGCCAGCAGCTCGCGCGGGGGGGCCCTAGAGACCCAGTACTTC.

The rearrangement uses TRBV6-1 and TRBJ2-1, with 11 bases that match TRBD2. The CDR3 loop spans 15 amino acids. Germline CDR1 is MNHNS and CDR2 is SASEGT. Unmatched junction bases numbered 8, after V lost 5 bases and J lost 8 bases. CDR3: CASSPISGGADEQFF. DNA of the CDR3: TGTGCCAGCAGTCCAATTAGCGGGGGGGCCGATGAGCAGTTCTTC.